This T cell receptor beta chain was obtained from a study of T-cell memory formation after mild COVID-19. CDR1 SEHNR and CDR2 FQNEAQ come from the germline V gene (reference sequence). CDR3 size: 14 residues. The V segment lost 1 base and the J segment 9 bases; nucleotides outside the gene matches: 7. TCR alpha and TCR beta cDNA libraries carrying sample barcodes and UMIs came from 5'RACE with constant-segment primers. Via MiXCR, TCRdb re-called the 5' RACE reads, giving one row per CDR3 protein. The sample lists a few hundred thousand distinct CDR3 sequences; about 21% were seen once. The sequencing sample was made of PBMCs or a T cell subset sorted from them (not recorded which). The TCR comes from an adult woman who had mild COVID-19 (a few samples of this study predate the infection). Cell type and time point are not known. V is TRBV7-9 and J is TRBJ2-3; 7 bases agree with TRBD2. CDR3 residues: CASSLEQGGRTQYF. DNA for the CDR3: TGTGCCAGCAGCTTAGAGCAGGGAGGGAGGACGCAGTATTTT.